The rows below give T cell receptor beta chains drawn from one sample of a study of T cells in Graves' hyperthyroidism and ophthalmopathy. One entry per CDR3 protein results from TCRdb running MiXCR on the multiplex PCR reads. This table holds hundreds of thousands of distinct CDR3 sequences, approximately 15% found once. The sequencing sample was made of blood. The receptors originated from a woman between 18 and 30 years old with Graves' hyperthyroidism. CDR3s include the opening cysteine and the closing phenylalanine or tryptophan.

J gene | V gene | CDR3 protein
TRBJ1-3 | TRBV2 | CASFRDKGNTIYF
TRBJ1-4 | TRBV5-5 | CASSFLGEKLFF
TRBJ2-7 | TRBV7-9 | CASSLAGRGAGEQYF
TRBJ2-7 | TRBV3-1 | CASSQLGGGFYEQYF
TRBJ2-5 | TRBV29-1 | CSVREGRETQYF
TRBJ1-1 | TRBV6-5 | CASSYSGKDLMNTEAFF
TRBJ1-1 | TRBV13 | CASSLGAGVKAFF
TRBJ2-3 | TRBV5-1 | CASSQEVDSRTDTQYF
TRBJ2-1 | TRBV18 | CASSSLTSGWDNEQFF
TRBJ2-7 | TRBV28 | CASSLFSGRAREQYF
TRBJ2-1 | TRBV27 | CASSTDTKRVQFF
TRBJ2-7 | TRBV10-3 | CAISLGGTYEQYF
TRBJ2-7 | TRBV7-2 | CASRTSGEQYF
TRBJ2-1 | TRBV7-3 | CASSLTATGWDEQFF
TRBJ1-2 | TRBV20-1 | CSARRDRGRSGYTF
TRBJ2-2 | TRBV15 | CATSISGVPGELFF
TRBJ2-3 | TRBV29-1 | CSVRPPSTDTQYF
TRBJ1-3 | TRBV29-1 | CSPVGNTIYF
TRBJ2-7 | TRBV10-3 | CAIKGPSYEQYF
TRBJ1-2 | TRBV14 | CASSQGPIVVGYTF
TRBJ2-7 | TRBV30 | CAWSLTVSEQYF
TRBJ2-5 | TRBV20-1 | CSASPQGVGETQYF
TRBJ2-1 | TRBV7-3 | CASSPSQSFGLNEQFF